Described below is a single T cell receptor (beta chain) sequence and its context. Its target is unknown. Germline assignment: CDR1 SGDLS and CDR2 YYNGEE. V lost 3 bases, J lost 2 bases, and 9 bases lay in between. This CDR3 is built from 13 residues. This sample is part of a study of Ad26.COV2.S vaccination and SARS-CoV-2 variants. Looking at the study overall: Donor was assigned to the Ad26.COV2.S arm of trial COV1001. Overall study results and limits: There was reportedly substantial breadth in spike-specific CD8+ and CD4+ T cell responses after vaccination. Whether participants received vaccine or placebo, their non-spike TCR breadth was similar.

TCRdb's copy holds only in-frame clones and misses some; the assay was immunoSEQ multiplex PCR. The table shows almost 400,000 clones, with 70% to 90% occurring only once. Treatment described: 15 to 20 received Ad26.COV2.S at low or high dose, single or two shots; roughly 5 received placebo; per-sample allocation not given. Material that was analyzed had been drawn on day 63 after the first vaccine or placebo injection. Built on an Ad26 vector, the vaccine expressed Wuhan-strain SARS-CoV-2 spike. This sequence was found in a person between 18 and 59 years old who received the Ad26.COV2.S COVID-19 vaccine or a placebo. This sequence joins TRBV9 and TRBJ2-7; D is unresolved. This specimen was peripheral blood, taken in a trial of Ad26.COV2.S vaccine versus placebo. CDR3 nucleotides: TGTGCCAGCAGCGAGGCTCCAACCTACGAGCAGTACTTC. Its protein product is CASSEAPTYEQYF.